This entry lists 19 T cell receptor beta chains sequenced from one sample in a study of PD-L1 blockade in urothelial cancer. The repertoire was sequenced with immunoSEQ multiplex PCR; TCRdb's copy has only in-frame clones and lacks some. The table records tens of thousands of clones, 85% of them present only once. As for time point: pretreatment peripheral blood. The source was PBMCs, collected around atezolizumab (anti-PD-L1) treatment. These receptors originate from a man aged 55-75 years with urothelial cancer.

The chain has TRBV2 and TRBJ2-7, with D maybe TRBD2 (6 bases). Deletions cut 6 bases from V and 0 bases from J, with 15 bases between. This CDR3 spans 15 amino acids. Germline-derived CDR1 and CDR2 are SNHLY and FYNNEI. The DNA of the CDR3 is TGTGCCAGCAGCTTACGGGACTTAAGCTCCTACGAGCAGTACTTC. Translating gives CASSLRDLSSYEQYF.

J is TRBJ1-5 and V is TRBV19, with a weak D call TRBD1 (5 bases). The CDR3 covers 15 residues. From germline, CDR1 is LNHDA and CDR2 SQIVND (reference sequence). Between the trimmed V and J ends, which lost 1 base and 3 bases, there was a span of 10 bases. The CDR3 loop is CASSIAGGVNQPQHF. The CDR3 nucleotides are TGTGCCAGTAGTATAGCGGGAGGGGTCAATCAGCCCCAGCATTTT. The variable domain in full, with the rest retrieved from reference TRBV19 and TRBJ1-5, is DGGITQSPKYLFRKEGQNVTLSCEQNLNHDAMYWYRQDPGQGLRLIYYSQIVNDFQKGDIAEGYSVSREKKESFPLTVTSAQKNPTAFYLCASSIAGGVNQPQHFGDGTRLSIL.

This clone showed up just once. The chain recombines TRBV15 with TRBJ2-5; D call uncertain. The CDR3 extends over 14 amino acids. Germline CDR1 reads LNHNV; CDR2 reads YYDKDF (reference sequence). V shed 3 bases and J shed 5 bases, with 13 bases lying between them. The CDR3 DNA is TGTGCCACCAGCAGGGGCTCCCTTGGGGAGACCCAGTACTTC. It specifies CATSRGSLGETQYF.

In DNA form, the CDR3 reads TGCGCCAGCAGCCAAAACAGGGAAGTGGAGTACACCTTC. This sequence encodes CASSQNREVEYTF. The rearrangement uses TRBV4-3 and TRBJ1-2, with D possibly TRBD1 on 6 matching bases. The ends were cut back, 2 bases at V and 11 bases at J, with 15 bases in the middle. Germline V gene lookup returns CDR1 LGHNA and CDR2 YSLEER. This CDR3 comprises 13 residues.

This clone has more than one count but fewer than ten. This chain uses TRBV5-5 with TRBJ1-5; D might be TRBD1 (6 bases). CDR3 size: 18 residues. Germline V gene lookup returns CDR1 SGHKS and CDR2 YYEKEE (reference sequence). Trimming shortened V by 4 bases and J by 1 base, and 21 bases separated the two germline ends. The chain's CDR3 is CASSALDPGQVSNQPQHF. In nucleotides, the CDR3 is TGTGCCAGCAGCGCACTTGATCCGGGACAAGTCAGCAATCAGCCCCAGCATTTT.

The chain employs TRBV6-5 and TRBJ1-1; no reliable D call. V dropped 5 bases and J dropped 7 bases, with 8 bases sitting between them. Germline lookup yields CDR1 MNHEY and CDR2 SVGAGI. The CDR3 is made up of 11 amino acids. The DNA of the CDR3 is TGTGCCAGCAGTCGCAGAGGTGAAGCTTTCTTT. Translation: CASSRRGEAFF.

The V and J genes are TRBV10-3 and TRBJ1-2; 7 bases align to TRBD1. V lost 7 bases, J lost 3 bases, and 14 bases stayed unmatched. CDR1 and CDR2 (germline): ENHRY, SYGVKD. The CDR3 spans 16 residues. DNA of the CDR3: TGTGCCATCAAGCCCGGGACAGCAGGGTCTGACTATGGCTACACCTTC. It codes for CAIKPGTAGSDYGYTF.

The chain combines TRBV7-3 with TRBJ2-5; D gene unclear. The CDR3 extends over 16 amino acids. V was clipped by 5 bases and J by 2 bases, with 18 bases between them. Germline V gene data show CDR1 as SGHTA and CDR2 as FQGTGA. CDR3 nucleotides: TGTGCCAGCAGCCCAACCGTTGGGCCCCCGCAAGAGACCCAGTACTTC. As protein: CASSPTVGPPQETQYF.

The count of this clone is one. This sequence joins TRBV7-9 and TRBJ2-7; tentatively, D is TRBD2 (5 bases). This CDR3 region has 15 residues. Trimming left V 5 bases short and J 1 base short, with 15 bases between. The germline CDR1 and CDR2 sequences are SEHNR and FQNEAQ (reference sequence). The CDR3 DNA follows: TGTGCCAGCAGCCTGATCCTCGGGGTTTCCTACGAGCAGTACTTC. This translates into CASSLILGVSYEQYF.

The chain couples TRBV6-6 to TRBJ2-2; 7 nucleotides line up with TRBD1. The trim removed 7 bases at V and 4 bases at J, leaving 12 bases unmatched. Germline V CDR1 and CDR2: MNHNY, SVGAGI (reference sequence). The CDR3 is 16 residues long. The CDR3 sequence is CASILGGRYGTGELFF. CDR3 DNA sequence: TGTGCCAGCATTTTAGGGGGCCGGTATGGCACCGGGGAGCTGTTTTTT.

The rearrangement joins TRBV2 to TRBJ2-3, with 7 nucleotides matching TRBD1. The CDR3 is 15 amino acids. V shed 7 bases, J shed 0 bases, and the junction held 7 bases outside the gene matches. In germline, CDR1 is SNHLY, CDR2 FYNNEI. The CDR3 coding sequence is TGTGCCAGCACCAGGACAGGCCTTAGCACAGATACGCAGTATTTT. It yields the protein CASTRTGLSTDTQYF.

The chain carries TRBV29-1 and TRBJ1-1, with unresolved D. The CDR3 consists of 16 residues. Germline V gene lookup returns CDR1 SQVTM and CDR2 ANQGSEA. Trimming took off 1 base at V and 1 base at J, with 16 bases between the two ends. The CDR3 region has the DNA TGCAGCGTTGAAGTGGTCCGGTTCAGGTGGAACACTGAAGCTTTCTTT. Amino acid sequence: CSVEVVRFRWNTEAFF.

The J gene is TRBJ2-1, the V gene TRBV12-5, with D possibly matching TRBD2 (5 bases). Trimming took off 1 base at V and 9 bases at J, with 22 bases between the two ends. This CDR3 region has 17 residues. Germline loops: CDR1 LGHNT, CDR2 FRNRAP. Here the CDR3 reads CASGLAPGVRPLREQFF. In DNA, the CDR3 is TGTGCTAGTGGTTTGGCCCCCGGGGTCCGTCCCCTTCGTGAGCAGTTCTTC.

The genes are TRBV6-1 and TRBJ1-4; D is ambiguous. From germline, CDR1 is MNHNS and CDR2 SASEGT. V lost 4 bases and J 7 bases, leaving 10 bases between the germline ends. The CDR3 sequence is 13 residues long. CDR3 protein: CASSVNLGEKLFF. The DNA for the CDR3 is TGTGCCAGCAGTGTAAACCTCGGTGAAAAACTGTTTTTT.

The chain has TRBV5-4 and TRBJ2-7; 7 bases fit TRBD1. Losses at the gene ends were 4 bases for V and 4 bases for J; bases not matched to a gene: 8. Germline V CDR1 and CDR2: SGHNT, YYREEE (reference sequence). The length of the CDR3 is 14 residues. The DNA of the CDR3 is TGTGCCAGCAGCCGAGGACAGGAAGGGTACGAGCAGTACTTC. Translation: CASSRGQEGYEQYF.

The chain recombines TRBV4-2 with TRBJ1-2, with D possibly matching TRBD1 (5 bases). The CDR3 is 14 amino acids. V was cut by 4 bases and J by 4 bases, with 13 bases left in between. In germline, CDR1 is LGHNA, CDR2 YNFKEQ. CDR3 region: CASSPGAGSYGYTF. The CDR3 bases are TGTGCCAGCAGCCCCGGGGCGGGAAGCTATGGCTACACCTTC.

This chain links TRBV19 with TRBJ2-2; tentative D call: TRBD2 (5 bases). Germline-derived CDR1 and CDR2 are LNHDA and SQIVND (reference sequence). The ends were cut back, 9 bases at V and 8 bases at J, with 19 bases in the middle. This CDR3 comprises 14 residues. CDR3 DNA sequence: TGTGCCAGCCACATTACGGGATCCCGTGGGGAGCTGTTTTTT. Translation: CASHITGSRGELFF.

This clone turned up a few times. The chain links TRBV2 to TRBJ1-1; D is unclear. The V end was cut by 5 bases, the J end by 3 bases, with 10 bases between. The CDR3 runs to 13 residues. Germline V CDR1 and CDR2: SNHLY, FYNNEI. CDR3 sequence (DNA): TGTGCCAGCAGTACCTACGGGGACACTGAAGCTTTCTTT. Residues: CASSTYGDTEAFF.

Regarding this clone: Other nucleotide sequences from this sample produce the same CDR3. The chain couples TRBV27 to TRBJ2-7; 7 nucleotides match TRBD1. Germline V gene sequence: CDR1 MNHEY, CDR2 SMNVEV (reference sequence). This CDR3 spans 16 amino acids. Losses at the gene ends were 0 bases for V and 2 bases for J; bases not matched to a gene: 7. The CDR3 is CASSLSLAGGTYEQYF. The CDR3 DNA reads as TGTGCCAGCAGTTTATCGCTCGCAGGGGGTACCTACGAGCAGTACTTC.